What follows describes a single T cell receptor beta chain. The repertoire was sequenced with immunoSEQ multiplex PCR; TCRdb's copy has only in-frame clones and lacks some. The sample yields some 130,000 clones, roughly 90% seen once. The data were obtained in a study of control samples from healthy donors and cancer patients. With 4 bases removed from V and 5 bases from J, the gap between germline ends came to 17 bases. The CDR3 contains 15 residues. CDR1 is SEHNR and CDR2 is FQNEAQ in the germline V gene (reference sequence). The TCR sequence derives from a middle-aged man in good health. Sequenced: blood. The chain recombines TRBV7-9 with TRBJ2-5; weak D call: TRBD1 (5 bases). The CDR3 coding sequence is TGTGCCAGCAGCTACGGGCCCCAGGCAGGGGAGACCCAGTACTTC. Residues: CASSYGPQAGETQYF.